The T cell receptor beta chain under discussion was sequenced for a study of human T cells and chemical hapten exposure. Study information: Across samples, TCR yields varied, mostly owing to small differences in pooled library volumes.

Study findings and constraints: With DPC sensitization, TCRs exceeding 1 in 1000 frequency showed no change.

This clonotype was seen many times. The antigen is undetermined. The library labeled individual cDNA molecules by adding unique molecular identifiers to them. Via MiXCR, TCRdb re-called the 5' RACE reads, giving one row per CDR3 protein. The sample records more than 140,000 distinct CDR3 sequences, 4.1% being singletons. The CDR3 contains 13 residues. V was shortened by 0 bases and J by 1 base, with 7 bases between the two germline ends. Germline assignment: CDR1 DFQATT and CDR2 SNEGSKA (reference sequence). Total RNA was isolated from whole blood that had not been fractionated. The chain couples TRBV20-1 to TRBJ2-7; the D is unclear. This sequence originates from a female donor in good health. In DNA form, the CDR3 reads TGCAGTGCTAGAGAGGGCAGTTCCTACGAGCAGTACTTC. It translates to CSAREGSSYEQYF.